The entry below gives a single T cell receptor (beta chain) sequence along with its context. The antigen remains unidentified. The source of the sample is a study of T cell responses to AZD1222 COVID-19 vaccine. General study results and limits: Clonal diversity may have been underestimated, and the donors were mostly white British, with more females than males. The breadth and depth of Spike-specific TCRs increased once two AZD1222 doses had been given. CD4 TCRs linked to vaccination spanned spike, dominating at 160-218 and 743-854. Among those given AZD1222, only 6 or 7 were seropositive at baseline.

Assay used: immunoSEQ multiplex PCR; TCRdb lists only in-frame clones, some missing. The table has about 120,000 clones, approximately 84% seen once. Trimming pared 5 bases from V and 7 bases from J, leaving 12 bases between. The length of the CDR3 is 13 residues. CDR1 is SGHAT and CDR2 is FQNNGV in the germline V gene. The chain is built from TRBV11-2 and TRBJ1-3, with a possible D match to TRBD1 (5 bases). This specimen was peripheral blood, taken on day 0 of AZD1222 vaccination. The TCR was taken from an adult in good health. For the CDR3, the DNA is TGTGCCAGCAGCCCCTACAGGCAGAACACCATATATTTT. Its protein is CASSPYRQNTIYF.